What follows are 15 T cell receptor beta chains derived from one specimen sequenced in a study of blood T cell repertoires in COVID-19. Sequenced by immunoSEQ multiplex PCR; TCRdb stores in-frame clones only, minus some. The sample lists tens of thousands of clones, around 88% occurring once. Sample: peripheral blood. The source is a woman of 80 years or more with active or convalescent COVID-19.

V is TRBV28 and J is TRBJ2-1, with 9 bases matching TRBD1. This CDR3 comprises 16 residues. V was clipped by 2 bases and J by 7 bases; unmatched bases: 9. Germline CDR1 reads MDHEN; CDR2 reads SYDVKM. Here the CDR3 DNA reads TGTGCCAGCAGTTTAGTCCCGGACAGGGGAAGAAATGAGCAGTTCTTC. Amino acids: CASSLVPDRGRNEQFF.

The chain couples TRBV5-6 to TRBJ2-3, with unresolved D. From germline, CDR1 is SGHDT and CDR2 YYEEEE. CDR3 length: 14 residues. V lost 0 bases, J lost 0 bases, and 5 bases lay in between. CDR3 protein: CASSLATSTDTQYF. CDR3 nucleotides: TGTGCCAGCAGCTTGGCTACCAGCACAGATACGCAGTATTTT.

This rearrangement joins TRBV11-1 to TRBJ1-2; D call uncertain. The CDR3 has 13 residues. V lost 6 bases and J 8 bases, leaving 16 bases between the germline ends. Germline V CDR1 and CDR2: SGHAT, FQDESV (reference sequence). This CDR3 reads CASSPIETGGYTF. The CDR3 bases are TGTGCCAGCAGTCCCATAGAAACGGGAGGCTACACCTTC. Supplemented by reference TRBV11-1 and TRBJ1-2, the full variable domain reads EAEVAQSPRYKITEKSQAVAFWCDPISGHATLYWYRQILGQGPELLVQFQDESVVDDSQLPKDRFSAERLKGVDSTLKIQPAELGDSAMYLCASSPIETGGYTFGSGTRLTVV.

This chain links TRBV19 with TRBJ1-1; unclear D gene. CDR3 size: 13 residues. With 7 bases removed from V and 1 base from J, the gap between germline ends came to 10 bases. CDR1 LNHDA and CDR2 SQIVND come from the germline V gene (reference sequence). CDR3 sequence reads: CASKPNPNTEAFF. CDR3 DNA sequence: TGTGCCAGTAAGCCAAATCCGAACACTGAAGCTTTCTTT.

This clone was detected only a few times. The chain links TRBV11-3 to TRBJ2-1; TRBD2 aligns across 7 bases. CDR1 is SGHNT, CDR2 YENEEA, per germline. The CDR3 covers 15 residues. Trimming took 0 bases from V and 4 from J; bases not matched to a gene: 3. The CDR3 bases are TGTGCCAGCAGCTTAGATGAGCGGGAATACAATGAGCAGTTCTTC. This gives the protein CASSLDEREYNEQFF. The full variable domain, rest sourced from reference TRBV11-3 and TRBJ2-1, is EAGVVQSPRYKIIEKKQPVAFWCNPISGHNTLYWYLQNLGQGPELLIRYENEEAVDDSQLPKDRFSAERLKGVDSTLKIQPAELGDSAVYLCASSLDEREYNEQFFGPGTRLTVL.

This rearrangement joins TRBV6-5 to TRBJ1-4; weak D call: TRBD1 (6 bases). The CDR3 loop spans 13 amino acids. Germline loops: CDR1 MNHEY, CDR2 SVGAGI. The V end was cut by 11 bases, the J end by 10 bases, with 20 bases between. The CDR3 nucleotides are TGTGCCGGAAAGGACAGCCAGAACGGAAAACTGTTTTTT. Translated, it gives CAGKDSQNGKLFF.

The chain has TRBV4-2 and TRBJ1-6; D possibly corresponds to TRBD1 (6 bases). CDR3 length equals 17 residues. Germline CDR1 LGHNA, CDR2 YNFKEQ. The V end lost 3 bases, the J end lost 4 bases, and 16 bases lay between the germline ends. The DNA of the CDR3 is TGTGCCAGCAGCCAGGAAAACAACAGGGCTTATAATTCACCCCTCCACTTT. Residues: CASSQENNRAYNSPLHF.

This chain joins TRBV19 and TRBJ2-7; TRBD1 aligns across 8 bases. CDR1 and CDR2 (germline): LNHDA, SQIVND (reference sequence). The CDR3 has 14 residues. The V gene end was trimmed by 3 bases and the J gene end by 5 bases; junction bases not matched to a gene: 6. CDR3 bases: TGTGCCAGTAGTATTCAGGGGGCCGGTAACGAGCAGTACTTC. This codes for CASSIQGAGNEQYF.

This rearrangement joins TRBV6-5 to TRBJ2-7, with TRBD2 matching over 10 bases. CDR1 and CDR2 from the germline V gene are MNHEY and SVGAGI. The CDR3 loop spans 14 amino acids. The ends lost 10 bases at V and 0 bases at J; junction bases unmatched: 6. For the CDR3, the DNA is TGTGCCACACAGGGGACTAGCGTCTCCTACGAGCAGTACTTC. As protein: CATQGTSVSYEQYF.

The chain employs TRBV18 and TRBJ1-2; 8 nucleotides agree with TRBD1. V was pared by 3 bases and J by 8 bases, with 8 bases of the junction left unmatched. This CDR3 contains 14 residues. Germline values: CDR1 KGHSH, CDR2 LQKENI. CDR3 sequence (DNA): TGTGCCAGCTCACCGGACAGGGTGGTCGGCGGCTACACCTTC. Protein sequence: CASSPDRVVGGYTF. The full variable domain, its missing parts supplied by reference TRBV18 and TRBJ1-2, is NAGVMQNPRHLVRRRGQEARLRCSPMKGHSHVYWYRQLPEEGLKFMVYLQKENIIDESGMPKERFSAEFPKEGPSILRIQQVVRGDSAAYFCASSPDRVVGGYTFGSGTRLTVV.

V is TRBV6-1 and J is TRBJ1-1, with a tentative D call TRBD1 (5 bases). Trimming cost V 2 bases and J 5 bases, with 15 bases left between them. This CDR3 is built from 15 residues. Looked up from germline, CDR1 is MNHNS and CDR2 is SASEGT. DNA for the CDR3: TGTGCCAGCAGTGAAAGGGGCGTCGCGGGGACTGAAGCTTTCTTT. Translating gives CASSERGVAGTEAFF.

This clone was seen only once. V usage is TRBV6-5 and J usage is TRBJ1-2, with 8 nucleotides matching TRBD1. With 5 bases clipped from V and 4 bases from J, the junction kept 3 bases outside the gene matches. Germline lookup yields CDR1 MNHEY and CDR2 SVGAGI. The CDR3 contains 13 residues. The CDR3 coding sequence is TGTGCCAGCAGTCCTGACAGGGGCTATGGCTACACCTTC. The encoded protein is CASSPDRGYGYTF.

This chain joins TRBV7-2 and TRBJ2-7; TRBD1 matches at 9 bases. V shed 6 bases and J 5 bases; nucleotides not matched to a gene: 2. This CDR3 is 12 amino acids long. Per germline, CDR1 SGHTA and CDR2 FQGNSA. In nucleotides, the CDR3 is TGTGCCAGCAGGCGGACAGGGGACGAGCAGTACTTC. This gives the protein CASRRTGDEQYF.

This chain uses TRBV5-1 with TRBJ1-5, with D perhaps TRBD1 (5 bases). Germline assignment: CDR1 SGHRS and CDR2 YFSETQ. V was trimmed by 4 bases and J by 8 bases, leaving 13 bases between them. This CDR3 spans 13 amino acids. The CDR3 bases are TGCGCCAGCAGCACCGAGGGGAGGGAGCCCCAGCATTTT. This gives the protein CASSTEGREPQHF.

This chain joins TRBV28 and TRBJ1-4; D is ambiguous. Trimming pared 1 base from V and 7 bases from J, leaving 10 bases between. This CDR3 region has 14 residues. Per germline, CDR1 MDHEN and CDR2 SYDVKM. The CDR3 DNA reads as TGTGCCAGCAGTTTATCGAAACCGGGTGAAAAACTGTTTTTT. It is translated as CASSLSKPGEKLFF. Using reference TRBV28 and TRBJ1-4 for the parts outside the CDR3, the full variable domain is DVKVTQSSRYLVKRTGEKVFLECVQDMDHENMFWYRQDPGLGLRLIYFSYDVKMKEKGDIPEGYSVSREKKERFSLILESASTNQTSMYLCASSLSKPGEKLFFGSGTQLSVL.